Below are 22 T cell receptor beta chains sequenced from a single sample in a study of T-cell memory formation after mild COVID-19. TCRdb independently ran MiXCR on the 5' RACE reads; one entry per CDR3 protein. This table holds fewer than 350,000 distinct CDR3 sequences, 15% found once. The material sequenced was PBMCs or a T cell subset sorted from them (not recorded which). Receptor source: a man between 18 and 29 years old who had mild COVID-19 (a few samples of this study predate the infection). Cell type and time point are not known.

This clonotype has just one count. The chain joins TRBV6-1 to TRBJ1-1; 7 bases fit TRBD1. V was clipped by 10 bases and J by 5 bases; unmatched bases: 10. Germline V gene lookup returns CDR1 MNHNS and CDR2 SASEGT. This CDR3 is built from 13 residues. In nucleotides, the CDR3 is TGTGCCATCGCCGACAGGGAAGGGACTGAAGCTTTCTTT. The encoded protein is CAIADREGTEAFF.

The CDR3 is CASSRQGSSPLHF. CDR3 DNA: TGCGCCAGCAGTCGACAGGGGAGTTCACCCCTCCACTTT. The rearrangement links TRBV10-1 to TRBJ1-6, with 8 bases that match TRBD1. The CDR3 length is 13 residues. Germline CDR1 WNHNN, CDR2 SYGVQD (reference sequence). V gave up 5 bases and J gave up 9 bases; unmatched junction bases: 3.

The chain links TRBV5-1 to TRBJ2-1, with TRBD1 matching 7 bases. CDR1 and CDR2 from the germline V gene are SGHRS and YFSETQ. The CDR3 has 14 residues. Germline trimming cut 4 bases from V and 9 bases from J; bases unmatched to any gene: 10. Here the CDR3 DNA reads TGCGCCAGCAGCCCGCTGCCGACAGGGAGTGAGCAGTTCTTC. Encoded protein: CASSPLPTGSEQFF. The whole variable domain, remainder taken from reference TRBV5-1 and TRBJ2-1, is KAGVTQTPRYLIKTRGQQVTLSCSPISGHRSVSWYQQTPGQGLQFLFEYFSETQRNKGNFPGRFSGRQFSNSRSEMNVSTLELGDSALYLCASSPLPTGSEQFFGPGTRLTVL.

The rearrangement uses TRBV20-1 and TRBJ1-1; D gene ambiguous. Trimming shortened V by 3 bases and J by 1 base, and 18 bases separated the two germline ends. Germline CDR1 DFQATT, CDR2 SNEGSKA (reference sequence). This CDR3 has 16 amino acids. The CDR3: CSASPSGGLSNTEAFF. Here the CDR3 DNA reads TGCAGTGCTAGTCCGTCGGGAGGGTTGTCGAACACTGAAGCTTTCTTT.

The genes are TRBV29-1 and TRBJ2-2; 7 bases are a match to TRBD1. CDR1 is SQVTM, CDR2 ANQGSEA, per germline. CDR3 length: 15 residues. V dropped 5 bases and J dropped 2; count of bases not matched to a gene: 8. The CDR3 DNA reads TGCAGCGTTCCAACGGACAGGTCAAACACCGGGGAGCTGTTTTTT. It encodes CSVPTDRSNTGELFF.

This rearrangement joins TRBV5-6 to TRBJ1-6, with 7 bases aligning to TRBD1. Losses at the gene ends were 5 bases for V and 9 bases for J; bases not matched to a gene: 11. CDR3 size: 15 residues. Germline V gives CDR1 SGHDT, CDR2 YYEEEE. The CDR3 spells CASSKIQGSVSPLHF. The CDR3 DNA sequence: TGTGCCAGCAGTAAGATACAGGGGTCGGTTTCACCCCTCCACTTT. The whole variable domain, remainder taken from reference TRBV5-6 and TRBJ1-6, is DAGVTQSPTHLIKTRGQQVTLRCSPKSGHDTVSWYQQALGQGPQFIFQYYEEEERQRGNFPDRFSGHQFPNYSSELNVNALLLGDSALYLCASSKIQGSVSPLHFGNGTRLTVT.

This clonotype was detected ten times or more. The rearrangement links TRBV4-3 to TRBJ2-6; the D is unclear. Deletions cut 0 bases from V and 0 bases from J, with 6 bases between. The CDR3 length is 16 residues. Germline CDR1 reads LGHNA; CDR2 reads YSLEER. The CDR3 DNA sequence: TGCGCCAGCAGCCAAGATCTTAGCTCTGGGGCCAACGTCCTGACTTTC. Its translation: CASSQDLSSGANVLTF.

The J gene is TRBJ2-7, the V gene TRBV6-5, with 8 bases lining up with TRBD1. Germline V gene data show CDR1 as MNHEY and CDR2 as SVGAGI. V shed 6 bases and J 2 bases; nucleotides not matched to a gene: 6. The length of the CDR3 is 14 residues. The CDR3 DNA follows: TGTGCCAGCAGCCGGACAGGGTTAACCTACGAGCAGTACGTC. This gives the protein CASSRTGLTYEQYV.

This clonotype was counted a single time. The chain employs TRBV5-1 and TRBJ2-7, with 7 bases fitting TRBD1. V trimming: 0 bases; J trimming: 0 bases; junction bases outside the gene matches: 6. This CDR3 contains 16 residues. Germline lookup yields CDR1 SGHRS and CDR2 YFSETQ. Written as DNA, the CDR3 is TGCGCCAGCAGCTTGGACGACAGGGCGAGCTCCTACGAGCAGTACGTC. Translation gives CASSLDDRASSYEQYV.

V is TRBV6-2 or TRBV6-3 and J is TRBJ1-5; D perhaps matches TRBD1 (5 bases). Trimming stripped 0 bases from V and 6 bases from J, with 9 bases between. CDR3 length: 14 amino acids. The germline gives CDR1 MNHEY, CDR2 SVGEGT. This CDR3 is CASSYSTRAQPQHF. In DNA, the CDR3 is TGTGCCAGCAGTTACTCGACCAGGGCTCAGCCCCAGCATTTT.

The rearrangement uses TRBV3-1 and TRBJ1-6, with D tentatively TRBD1 (6 bases). Trimming left V 4 bases short and J 4 bases short, with 14 bases between. The CDR3 has 16 residues. In germline, CDR1 is LGHDT, CDR2 YNNKEL (reference sequence). CDR3: CASSRNAGAYNSPLHF. In DNA, the CDR3 is TGTGCCAGCAGCCGGAACGCGGGGGCGTATAATTCACCCCTCCACTTT.

V and J are TRBV18 and TRBJ2-1; possible D gene TRBD1, 6 bases. Trimming took off 2 bases at V and 4 bases at J, with 15 bases between the two ends. The CDR3 totals 16 residues. CDR1 and CDR2 (germline): KGHSH, LQKENI. Written as DNA, the CDR3 is TGTGCCAGCTCACCAGCCGGGACAAACTCTTACAATGAGCAGTTCTTC. Its translation is CASSPAGTNSYNEQFF.

This rearrangement joins TRBV6-2 or TRBV6-3 to TRBJ2-5; no clear D gene. Germline-derived CDR1 and CDR2 are MNHEY and SVGEGT. The CDR3 is made up of 14 amino acids. V was clipped by 3 bases and J by 2 bases, with 10 bases between them. CDR3 sequence: CASSYYQKQETQYF. CDR3 sequence (DNA): TGTGCCAGCAGTTATTACCAGAAACAAGAGACCCAGTACTTC.

This clonotype was seen a handful of times. This rearrangement joins TRBV12-3 or TRBV12-4 to TRBJ2-3; 10 bases are a match to TRBD1. This CDR3 has 16 amino acids. Trimming at V came to 7 bases and at J to 7 bases, leaving 14 bases not matched to a gene. CDR3: CASNSLRQGARHTQYF. CDR3 bases: TGTGCCAGCAATAGCCTAAGACAGGGGGCAAGGCATACGCAGTATTTT.

J is TRBJ2-3 and V is TRBV12-3 or TRBV12-4; 9 positions agree with TRBD2. The trim removed 3 bases at V and 2 bases at J, leaving 9 bases unmatched. The length of the CDR3 is 17 residues. CDR3: CASSFEATSGNTDTQYF. CDR3 nucleotide sequence: TGTGCCAGCAGTTTTGAGGCGACTAGCGGAAACACAGATACGCAGTATTTT.

V is TRBV6-2 or TRBV6-3 and J is TRBJ2-4, with TRBD2 matching 10 bases. In germline, CDR1 is MNHEY, CDR2 SVGEGT. V gave up 5 bases and J gave up 5 bases; unmatched junction bases: 12. The CDR3 is 17 amino acids. CDR3 residues: CASSDPLLAGKENIQYF. The CDR3 coding sequence is TGTGCCAGCAGTGATCCCCTACTAGCGGGGAAAGAAAACATTCAGTACTTC.

The genes are TRBV11-2 and TRBJ2-1; D could derive from TRBD1 or TRBD2 (5 bases each). The germline gives CDR1 SGHAT, CDR2 FQNNGV. Trimming took off 1 base at V and 8 bases at J, with 18 bases between the two ends. The CDR3 has 16 amino acids. The CDR3 sequence: CASSLAPRGQNHEQFF. CDR3 nucleotide sequence: TGTGCCAGCAGCTTAGCCCCGAGGGGCCAGAACCATGAGCAGTTCTTC.

This clonotype has only a few counts. This chain uses TRBV29-1 with TRBJ2-5; possible D gene TRBD2, 6 bases. Between the trimmed V and J ends, which lost 4 bases and 5 bases, there was a span of 17 bases. The germline V gene encodes CDR1 SQVTM and CDR2 ANQGSEA. The CDR3 covers 14 residues. The CDR3 nucleotides are TGCAGCGTTGTCCCCCGGGGAGGCGTTGAGACCCAGTACTTC. It translates to CSVVPRGGVETQYF.

This clonotype was recorded at least ten times. The chain has TRBV12-3 or TRBV12-4 and TRBJ2-1, with D uncertain. V was pared by 5 bases and J by 4 bases, with 9 bases between. This CDR3 spans 13 amino acids. As DNA, the CDR3 is TGTGCCAGCAGTCGAGGTGCGTACAATGAGCAGTTCTTC. It translates to CASSRGAYNEQFF.

The J gene is TRBJ2-2, the V gene TRBV10-3, with D tentatively TRBD2 (5 bases). Between the trimmed V and J ends, which lost 10 bases and 4 bases, there was a span of 16 bases. The CDR3 is made up of 14 amino acids. Per germline, CDR1 ENHRY and CDR2 SYGVKD. The CDR3 spells CATAKGGSTGELFF. CDR3 nucleotide sequence: TGTGCCACCGCTAAGGGTGGGAGCACCGGGGAGCTGTTTTTT.

The genes are TRBV6-6 and TRBJ1-1; D not certain. V was trimmed by 2 bases and J by 0 bases, leaving 19 bases between them. The CDR3 is 18 amino acids. Germline V gene sequence: CDR1 MNHNY, CDR2 SVGAGI (reference sequence). The CDR3 loop is CASSYGLRQLPMNTEAFF. CDR3 coding DNA: TGTGCCAGCAGTTACGGCTTGAGGCAGCTCCCGATGAACACTGAAGCTTTCTTT.

About this clonotype itself: Germline and junction disagree at one end, which may indicate a read error. This rearrangement joins TRBV20-1 to TRBJ1-6, with a weak D call TRBD1 (5 bases). The CDR3 is 15 amino acids. Germline values: CDR1 DFQATT, CDR2 SNEGSKA (reference sequence). Here the CDR3 DNA reads TGCAGTGCCAGAGCCGGAGGGGCGGATAATTCACCCCTCCACTTT. It codes for CSARAGGADNSPLHF.